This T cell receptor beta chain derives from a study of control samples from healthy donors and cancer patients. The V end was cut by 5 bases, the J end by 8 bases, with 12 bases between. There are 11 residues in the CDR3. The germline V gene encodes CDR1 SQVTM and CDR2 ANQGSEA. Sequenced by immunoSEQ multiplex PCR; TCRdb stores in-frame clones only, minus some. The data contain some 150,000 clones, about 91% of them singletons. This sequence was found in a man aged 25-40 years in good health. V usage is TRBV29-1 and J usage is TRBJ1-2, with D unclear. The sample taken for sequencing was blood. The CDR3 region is CSVIIRNGYTF. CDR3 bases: TGCAGCGTTATAATAAGAAACGGCTACACCTTC. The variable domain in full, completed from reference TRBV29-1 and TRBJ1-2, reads SAVISQKPSRDICQRGTSLTIQCQVDSQVTMMFWYRQQPGQSLTLIATANQGSEATYESGFVIDKFPISRPNLTFSTLTVSNMSPEDSSIYLCSVIIRNGYTFGSGTRLTVV.